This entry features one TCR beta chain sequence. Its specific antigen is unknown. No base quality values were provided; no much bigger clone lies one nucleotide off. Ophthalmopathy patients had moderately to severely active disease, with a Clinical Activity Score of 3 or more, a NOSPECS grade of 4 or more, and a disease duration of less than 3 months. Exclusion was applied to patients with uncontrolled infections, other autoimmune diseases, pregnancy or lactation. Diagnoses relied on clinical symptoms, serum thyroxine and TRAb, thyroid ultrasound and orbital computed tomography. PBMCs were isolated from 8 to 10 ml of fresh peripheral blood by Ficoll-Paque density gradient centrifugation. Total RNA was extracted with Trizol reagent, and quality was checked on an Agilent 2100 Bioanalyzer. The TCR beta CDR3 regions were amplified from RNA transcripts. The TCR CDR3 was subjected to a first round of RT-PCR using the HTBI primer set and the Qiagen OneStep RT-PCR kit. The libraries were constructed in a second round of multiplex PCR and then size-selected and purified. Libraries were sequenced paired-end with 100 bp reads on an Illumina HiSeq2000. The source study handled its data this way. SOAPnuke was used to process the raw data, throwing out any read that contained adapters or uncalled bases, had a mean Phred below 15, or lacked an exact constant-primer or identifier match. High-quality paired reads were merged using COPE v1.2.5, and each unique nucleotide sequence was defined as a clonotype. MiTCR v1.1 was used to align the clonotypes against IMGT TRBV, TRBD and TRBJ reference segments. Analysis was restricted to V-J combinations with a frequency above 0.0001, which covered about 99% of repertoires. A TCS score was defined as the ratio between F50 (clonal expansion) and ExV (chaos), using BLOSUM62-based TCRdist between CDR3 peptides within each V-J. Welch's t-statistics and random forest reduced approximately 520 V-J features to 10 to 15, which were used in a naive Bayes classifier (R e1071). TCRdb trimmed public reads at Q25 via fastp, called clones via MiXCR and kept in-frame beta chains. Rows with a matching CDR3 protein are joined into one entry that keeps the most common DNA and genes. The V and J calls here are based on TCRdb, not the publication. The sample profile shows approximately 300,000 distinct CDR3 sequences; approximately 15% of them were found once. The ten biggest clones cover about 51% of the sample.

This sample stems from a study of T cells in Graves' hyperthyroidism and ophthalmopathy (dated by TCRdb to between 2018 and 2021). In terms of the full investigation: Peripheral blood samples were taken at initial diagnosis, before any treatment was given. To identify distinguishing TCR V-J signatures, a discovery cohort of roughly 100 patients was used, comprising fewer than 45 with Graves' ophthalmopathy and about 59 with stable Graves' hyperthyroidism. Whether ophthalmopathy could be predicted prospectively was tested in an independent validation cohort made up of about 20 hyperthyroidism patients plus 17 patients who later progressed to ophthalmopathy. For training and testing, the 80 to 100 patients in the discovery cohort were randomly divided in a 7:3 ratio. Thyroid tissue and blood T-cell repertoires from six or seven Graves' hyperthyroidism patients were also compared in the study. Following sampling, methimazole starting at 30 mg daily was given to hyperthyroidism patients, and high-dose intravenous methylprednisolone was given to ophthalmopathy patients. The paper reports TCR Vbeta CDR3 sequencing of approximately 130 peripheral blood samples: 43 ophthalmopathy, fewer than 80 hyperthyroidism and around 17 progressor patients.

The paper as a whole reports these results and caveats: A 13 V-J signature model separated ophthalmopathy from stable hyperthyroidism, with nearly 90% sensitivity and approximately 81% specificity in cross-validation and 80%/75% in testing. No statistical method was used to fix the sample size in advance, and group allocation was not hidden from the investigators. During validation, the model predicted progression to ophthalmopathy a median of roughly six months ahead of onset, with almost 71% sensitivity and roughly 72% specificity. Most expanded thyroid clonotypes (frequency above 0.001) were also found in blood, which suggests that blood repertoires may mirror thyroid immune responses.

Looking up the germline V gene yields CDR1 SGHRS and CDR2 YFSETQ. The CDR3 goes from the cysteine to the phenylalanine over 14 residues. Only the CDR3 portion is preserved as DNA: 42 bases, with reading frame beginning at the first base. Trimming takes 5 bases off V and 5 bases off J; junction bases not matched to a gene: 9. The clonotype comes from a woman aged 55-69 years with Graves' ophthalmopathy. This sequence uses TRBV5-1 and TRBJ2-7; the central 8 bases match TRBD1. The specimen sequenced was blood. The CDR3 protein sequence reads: CASRGQGAQDEQYF. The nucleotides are TGCGCCAGCAGGGGTCAGGGGGCACAGGACGAGCAGTACTTC. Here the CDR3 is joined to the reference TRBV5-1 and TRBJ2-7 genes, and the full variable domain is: KAGVTQTPRYLIKTRGQQVTLSCSPISGHRSVSWYQQTPGQGLQFLFEYFSETQRNKGNFPGRFSGRQFSNSRSEMNVSTLELGDSALYLCASRGQGAQDEQYFGPGTRLTVT.